Described below is a single T cell receptor (beta chain) sequence and its context. The antigen is not known. This CDR3 is built from 13 residues. Per germline, CDR1 SGHTA and CDR2 FQGNSA. Deletions cut 4 bases from V and 3 bases from J, with 9 bases between. Running of the assay took place at deep level. The repertoire was sequenced with immunoSEQ multiplex PCR; TCRdb's copy has only in-frame clones and lacks some. The profile shows about 2 million clones, 95% of them singletons. This specimen comes from a study of shared clonotypes between healthy human individuals. Study results and limitations: Shared clonotypes: approximately 4.5% naive CD4, under 4% naive CD8, around 2.4% memory CD4, about 0.41% memory CD8.

The chain is built from TRBV7-2 and TRBJ2-5; tentatively, D is TRBD1 (6 bases). This receptor was taken from a man aged 18 to 29 in good health. Sequencing was carried out using naive CD4+ T cells sorted from blood. Sample subset: CD45RA+ positively selected. The CDR3 nucleotides read TGTGCCAGCAGCTCTACAGGGAAAGAGACCCAGTACTTC. Protein: CASSSTGKETQYF.